This T cell receptor beta chain was recovered during a study of beta chain features in type 1 diabetes. Study at large: Sorted cells, some 110 million in number, were examined across all samples. The study's findings and limits: PCR might favor shorter templates, but any such skew would affect patients and controls equally. Sequencing of cDNA might inflate the share of cells that strongly express TCR. Within each of all four CD4+ subsets, Type 1 diabetes patients had TCRB CDR3s that were moderately but significantly shorter.

One heparinised draw, averaging around 0.12 L, was taken per donor. The sample holds a few counts of this clone. The target antigen is unknown. Trimming left V 3 bases short and J 0 bases short, with 11 bases between. Germline CDR1 KGHSH, CDR2 LQKENI. The CDR3 sequence is 15 residues long. Expressed TCRB transcripts got sequenced, as all isolated RNA was reverse transcribed. Sequenced by immunoSEQ multiplex PCR; TCRdb stores in-frame clones only, minus some. Found here are over 200,000 clones, about a tenth of them singletons; the top ten hold over 0.015%. Sequenced sample: naive CD4+ T cells from blood. The chain couples TRBV18 to TRBJ2-5; no clear D. The TCR comes from a man between 25 and 39 years old with type 1 diabetes. For the CDR3, the DNA is TGTGCCAGCTCACCCCGGCAGGCGTACCAAGAGACCCAGTACTTC. Translating gives CASSPRQAYQETQYF.